This TCR beta chain was retrieved from a study of T-cell memory formation after mild COVID-19. Overall study context: Clusters were largely donor specific. Notes on the study in general: Shrinking CD4+ clones were chiefly CM and EM; CD8+ ones were chiefly EMRA.

The CDR3 length is 14 residues. Between the trimmed V and J ends, which lost 4 bases and 7 bases, there was a span of 16 bases. Germline CDR1 reads SGHDN; CDR2 reads FVKESK. This clonotype turned up a few times. Its target is not known. MiXCR, applied by TCRdb to the 5' RACE reads, yields one record per CDR3 protein. The table lists roughly 500,000 distinct CDR3 sequences, about 20% of them singletons. J is TRBJ1-2 and V is TRBV14; the D is unclear. This TCR came from an adult woman who had mild COVID-19 (a few samples of this study predate the infection). Cell type and time point are not known. Input material: PBMCs or a T cell subset sorted from them (not recorded which). The DNA for the CDR3 is TGTGCCAGCAGCCGGACCCACTCTAGGAGTGGCTACACCTTC. It is translated as CASSRTHSRSGYTF. The full variable domain, rest sourced from reference TRBV14 and TRBJ1-2, is EAGVTQFPSHSVIEKGQTVTLRCDPISGHDNLYWYRRVMGKEIKFLLHFVKESKQDESGMPNNRFLAERTGGTYSTLKVQPAELEDSGVYFCASSRTHSRSGYTFGSGTRLTVV.